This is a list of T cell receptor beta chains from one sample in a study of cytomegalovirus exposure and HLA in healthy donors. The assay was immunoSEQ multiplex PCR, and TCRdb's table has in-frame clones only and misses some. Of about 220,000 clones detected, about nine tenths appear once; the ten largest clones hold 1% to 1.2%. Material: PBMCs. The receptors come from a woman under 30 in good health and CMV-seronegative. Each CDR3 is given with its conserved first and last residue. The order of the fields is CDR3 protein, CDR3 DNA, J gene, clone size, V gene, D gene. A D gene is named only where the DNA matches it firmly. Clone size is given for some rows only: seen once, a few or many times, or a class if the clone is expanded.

CDR3aa: CASSPTYYDRASEQYF; CDR3nt: TGTGCCAGCAGTCCAACATACTACGACAGGGCATCCGAGCAGTACTTC; j_gene: TRBJ2-7; abundance: .; v_gene: TRBV28; d_gene: TRBD1
CDR3aa: CASKDAAPGTEAFF; CDR3nt: TGTGCCAGCAAGGACGCGGCCCCGGGAACTGAAGCTTTCTTT; j_gene: TRBJ1-1; abundance: .; v_gene: TRBV28; d_gene: .
CDR3aa: CASNRQGVTEAFF; CDR3nt: TGCGCCAGCAACCGCCAGGGGGTCACTGAAGCTTTCTTT; j_gene: TRBJ1-1; abundance: .; v_gene: TRBV5-1; d_gene: TRBD1
CDR3aa: CASNNRDNQPQHF; CDR3nt: TGTGCCAGCAACAACAGGGACAATCAGCCCCAGCATTTT; j_gene: TRBJ1-5; abundance: .; v_gene: TRBV7-9; d_gene: .
CDR3aa: CASSYGDSSYEQYF; CDR3nt: TGTGCCAGCAGTTACGGGGACAGCTCCTACGAGCAGTACTTC; j_gene: TRBJ2-7; abundance: .; v_gene: TRBV6-5; d_gene: TRBD1
CDR3aa: CASSSQQGLSGYTF; CDR3nt: TGTGCCAGCAGTTCGCAACAGGGGCTGAGTGGCTACACCTTC; j_gene: TRBJ1-2; abundance: once; v_gene: TRBV28; d_gene: TRBD1
CDR3aa: CARTQIGQGEGGYTF; CDR3nt: TGTGCCAGAACGCAAATCGGACAGGGGGAGGGTGGCTACACCTTC; j_gene: TRBJ1-2; abundance: .; v_gene: TRBV25-1; d_gene: TRBD1
CDR3aa: CASSQLAGVTYEQYF; CDR3nt: TGCGCCAGCAGCCAACTAGCGGGGGTGACCTACGAGCAGTACTTC; j_gene: TRBJ2-7; abundance: many; v_gene: TRBV4-1; d_gene: TRBD2
CDR3aa: CAWSSRLAGVRQETQYF; CDR3nt: TGTGCCTGGAGTAGCAGACTAGCGGGAGTAAGGCAAGAGACCCAGTACTTC; j_gene: TRBJ2-5; abundance: once; v_gene: TRBV30; d_gene: TRBD2
CDR3aa: CATTEAPNTGELFF; CDR3nt: TGTGCCACCACTGAAGCGCCGAACACCGGGGAGCTGTTTTTT; j_gene: TRBJ2-2; abundance: few; v_gene: TRBV15; d_gene: .
CDR3aa: CASSQDEVGGEAFF; CDR3nt: TGCGCCAGCAGCCAGGATGAAGTCGGGGGTGAAGCTTTCTTT; j_gene: TRBJ1-1; abundance: .; v_gene: TRBV4-1; d_gene: .
CDR3aa: CASSLLAGGSNEQFF; CDR3nt: TGTGCCAGCAGCTTACTAGCGGGAGGATCCAATGAGCAGTTCTTC; j_gene: TRBJ2-1; abundance: .; v_gene: TRBV7-3; d_gene: TRBD2
CDR3aa: CATSEDRGPDGYTF; CDR3nt: TGTGCCACCAGCGAGGACAGGGGGCCGGATGGCTACACCTTC; j_gene: TRBJ1-2; abundance: .; v_gene: TRBV15; d_gene: TRBD1
CDR3aa: CASSLLSQGSYNSPLHF; CDR3nt: TGTGCCAGCAGTTTATTATCCCAGGGCTCCTATAATTCACCCCTCCACTTT; j_gene: TRBJ1-6; abundance: once; v_gene: TRBV27; d_gene: .
CDR3aa: CASSGGLYDTGELFF; CDR3nt: TGCGCCAGCAGCGGGGGGTTGTATGACACCGGGGAGCTGTTTTTT; j_gene: TRBJ2-2; abundance: .; v_gene: TRBV5-1; d_gene: .
CDR3aa: CASSPDNQGYNEQFF; CDR3nt: TGCGCCAGCAGCCCGGACAATCAGGGTTACAATGAGCAGTTCTTC; j_gene: TRBJ2-1; abundance: .; v_gene: TRBV5-1; d_gene: .
CDR3aa: CASSPPPSRGGELFF; CDR3nt: TGTGCCAGCAGTCCCCCCCCTAGCAGGGGCGGGGAGCTGTTTTTT; j_gene: TRBJ2-2; abundance: once; v_gene: TRBV28; d_gene: .
CDR3aa: CAWIQGAAEAFF; CDR3nt: TGTGCCTGGATACAGGGGGCTGCGGAAGCTTTCTTT; j_gene: TRBJ1-1; abundance: few; v_gene: TRBV30; d_gene: TRBD1
CDR3aa: CASSSFGGTLAYEQYF; CDR3nt: TGTGCCAGTAGTAGTTTTGGAGGGACCCTTGCCTACGAGCAGTACTTC; j_gene: TRBJ2-7; abundance: .; v_gene: TRBV19; d_gene: .
CDR3aa: CASSVGGRAGTDTQYF; CDR3nt: TGTGCCAGCAGCGTAGGCGGGAGGGCCGGTACAGATACGCAGTATTTT; j_gene: TRBJ2-3; abundance: .; v_gene: TRBV9; d_gene: TRBD2
CDR3aa: CASSIDTGGTYEQYF; CDR3nt: TGTGCCAGTAGTATAGACACAGGGGGAACCTACGAGCAGTACTTC; j_gene: TRBJ2-7; abundance: .; v_gene: TRBV19; d_gene: TRBD1
CDR3aa: CASSPGRGDTQYF; CDR3nt: TGCGCCAGCAGCCCCGGAAGGGGAGATACGCAGTATTTT; j_gene: TRBJ2-3; abundance: .; v_gene: TRBV27; d_gene: .
CDR3aa: CAWSVPGTVYFLATEAFF; CDR3nt: TGTGCCTGGAGTGTGCCTGGGACTGTGTATTTTCTGGCCACTGAAGCTTTCTTT; j_gene: TRBJ1-1; abundance: .; v_gene: TRBV30; d_gene: .
CDR3aa: CASSGNYEQYF; CDR3nt: TGTGCCAGTAGTGGCAACTACGAGCAGTACTTC; j_gene: TRBJ2-7; abundance: .; v_gene: TRBV19; d_gene: .
CDR3aa: CASSLVAGGGDTEAFF; CDR3nt: TGTGCCAGCAGCTTAGTAGCGGGAGGGGGGGACACTGAAGCTTTCTTT; j_gene: TRBJ1-1; abundance: .; v_gene: TRBV7-6; d_gene: .
CDR3aa: CASAPAGRVGEKLFF; CDR3nt: TGTGCCAGCGCGCCCGCCGGGCGGGTAGGTGAAAAACTGTTTTTT; j_gene: TRBJ1-4; abundance: .; v_gene: TRBV7-9; d_gene: .
CDR3aa: CASGPGQAYEQYF; CDR3nt: TGTGCCAGTGGCCCGGGACAGGCCTACGAGCAGTACTTC; j_gene: TRBJ2-7; abundance: .; v_gene: TRBV19; d_gene: TRBD1
CDR3aa: CASSPVWPQWVNNWWSSYNSPLHF; CDR3nt: TGTGCCAGCAGTCCAGTTTGGCCTCAGTGGGTCAACAATTGGTGGAGCTCCTATAATTCACCCCTCCACTTT; j_gene: TRBJ1-6; abundance: .; v_gene: TRBV27; d_gene: .
CDR3aa: CASSLGQVGGNTIYF; CDR3nt: TGTGCCAGTAGTCTCGGACAGGTGGGCGGAAACACCATATATTTT; j_gene: TRBJ1-3; abundance: .; v_gene: TRBV19; d_gene: TRBD1
CDR3aa: CSAAEGTQYF; CDR3nt: TGCAGTGCCGCAGAGGGCACGCAGTATTTT; j_gene: TRBJ2-3; abundance: .; v_gene: TRBV20-1; d_gene: .